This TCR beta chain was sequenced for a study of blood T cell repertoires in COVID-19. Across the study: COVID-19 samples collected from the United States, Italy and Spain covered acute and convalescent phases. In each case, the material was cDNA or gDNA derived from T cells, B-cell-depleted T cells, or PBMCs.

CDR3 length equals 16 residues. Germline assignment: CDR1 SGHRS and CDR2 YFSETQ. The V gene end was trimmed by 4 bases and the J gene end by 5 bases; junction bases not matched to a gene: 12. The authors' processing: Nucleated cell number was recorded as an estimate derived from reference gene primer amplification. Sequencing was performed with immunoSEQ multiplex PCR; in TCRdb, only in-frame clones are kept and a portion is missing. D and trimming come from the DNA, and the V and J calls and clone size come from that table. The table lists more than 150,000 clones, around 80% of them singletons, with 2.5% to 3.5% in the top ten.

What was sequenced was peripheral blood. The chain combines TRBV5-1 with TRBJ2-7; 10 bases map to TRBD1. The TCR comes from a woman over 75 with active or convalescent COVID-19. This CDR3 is CASSPAIGTGDNEQYF. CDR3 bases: TGCGCCAGCAGCCCGGCCATTGGGACAGGGGATAACGAGCAGTACTTC.